The 26 T cell receptor beta chains below were found in one sample sequenced in a study of beta chain features in type 1 diabetes. The investigators reverse transcribed all of the isolated RNA, so they sequenced expressed TCRB transcripts. Sequencing was performed with immunoSEQ multiplex PCR; in TCRdb, only in-frame clones are kept and a portion is missing. The sample includes around 400,000 clones, 10% to 15% seen only once; the top ten take roughly 0.017%. Sequences were obtained from naive CD4+ T cells from blood. These receptor sequences come from a man aged 18 to 29 in good health.

The V gene is TRBV7-9, the J gene TRBJ2-3; D remains ambiguous. CDR1 is SEHNR, CDR2 FQNEAQ, per germline (reference sequence). This CDR3 has 14 residues. Between the trimmed V and J ends, which lost 4 bases and 2 bases, there was a span of 10 bases. The CDR3 spells CASSSLVFTDTQYF. The CDR3 coding sequence is TGTGCCAGCAGCTCATTAGTTTTCACAGATACGCAGTATTTT.

This clone has more than one count but fewer than ten. The gene calls are TRBV7-2 and TRBJ2-3; 10 bases fit TRBD1. Germline trimming cut 5 bases from V and 1 base from J; bases unmatched to any gene: 6. The CDR3 loop spans 16 amino acids. Per the germline V gene, CDR1 is SGHTA and CDR2 is FQGNSA. CDR3 in amino acids: CASSLTGTGGTDTQYF. CDR3 bases: TGTGCCAGCAGCCTCACCGGGACAGGGGGCACAGATACGCAGTATTTT. The full variable domain, rest sourced from reference TRBV7-2 and TRBJ2-3, is GAGVSQSPSNKVTEKGKDVELRCDPISGHTALYWYRQSLGQGLEFLIYFQGNSAPDKSGLPSDRFSAERTGGSVSTLTIQRTQQEDSAVYLCASSLTGTGGTDTQYFGPGTRLTVL.

Only a few counts were recorded for this clone. The chain recombines TRBV15 with TRBJ1-5; D may be TRBD1 (6 bases). The germline CDR1 and CDR2 sequences are LNHNV and YYDKDF (reference sequence). Between the trimmed V and J ends, which lost 4 bases and 0 bases, there was a span of 22 bases. There are 19 residues in the CDR3. CDR3 in DNA: TGTGCCACCAGCACCAGCGGGACACTCGGAGGGTATAGCAATCAGCCCCAGCATTTT. This translates into CATSTSGTLGGYSNQPQHF. Drawing the rest from reference TRBV15 and TRBJ1-5, the complete variable domain is DAMVIQNPRYQVTQFGKPVTLSCSQTLNHNVMYWYQQKSSQAPKLLFHYYDKDFNNEADTPDNFQSRRPNTSFCFLDIRSPGLGDTAMYLCATSTSGTLGGYSNQPQHFGDGTRLSIL.

This clone was observed a handful of times. The chain recombines TRBV9 with TRBJ2-7; D unclear. In germline, CDR1 is SGDLS, CDR2 YYNGEE. V lost 0 bases to trimming and J lost 3 bases, with 13 bases between them. CDR3 length: 15 residues. CDR3 nucleotide sequence: TGTGCCAGCAGCGTAGCTTTAGACACATACTACGAGCAGTACTTC. Protein: CASSVALDTYYEQYF.

This sequence joins TRBV9 and TRBJ1-5; possible D gene TRBD1, 5 bases. The CDR3 sequence is 13 residues long. Germline CDR1 and CDR2: SGDLS and YYNGEE. V lost 3 bases, J lost 5 bases, and 9 bases lay in between. DNA for the CDR3: TGTGCCAGCAGCGCCCGGGGGGATCAGCCCCAGCATTTT. It codes for CASSARGDQPQHF.

The V gene is TRBV7-3, the J gene TRBJ2-1; 15 positions match TRBD2. The trim removed 5 bases at V and 10 bases at J, leaving 9 bases unmatched. Germline V lookup: CDR1 SGHTA, CDR2 FQGTGA. The CDR3 is 16 amino acids. In DNA form, the CDR3 reads TGTGCCAGCAGCCCCGGACTAGCGGGAGGGCCAAAGGAGCAGTTCTTC. Translation: CASSPGLAGGPKEQFF.

This clone was counted a few times. J is TRBJ1-5 and V is TRBV19; 8 bases align to TRBD1. The length of the CDR3 is 15 residues. The V gene's germline CDR1 is LNHDA and CDR2 SQIVND (reference sequence). The J segment lost 2 bases and the V segment lost 5 bases, leaving 5 bases of the junction unmatched. CDR3 nucleotide sequence: TGTGCCAGTAGTGGCAGGGGGCTTGGCAATCAGCCCCAGCATTTT. Residues: CASSGRGLGNQPQHF.

This chain joins TRBV7-2 and TRBJ2-7, with TRBD1 identical over 12 bases. Trimming took 1 base from V and 5 from J; bases not matched to a gene: 3. The CDR3 spans 15 residues. CDR1 is SGHTA, CDR2 FQGNSA, per germline. The CDR3 spells CASSLVGTGGDEQYF. Written as DNA, the CDR3 is TGTGCCAGCAGCTTAGTCGGGACAGGGGGCGACGAGCAGTACTTC.

V usage is TRBV6-5 and J usage is TRBJ1-2, with 10 bases lining up with TRBD1. The CDR3 spans 16 residues. Germline assignment: CDR1 MNHEY and CDR2 SVGAGI. V trimming: 4 bases; J trimming: 3 bases; junction bases outside the gene matches: 8. The CDR3 DNA reads as TGTGCCAGCAGTTGGATCCCGGGACAGGGGCACTATGGCTACACCTTC. Translation: CASSWIPGQGHYGYTF.

The chain links TRBV28 to TRBJ1-5; 7 bases are shared with TRBD1. The germline CDR1 and CDR2 sequences are MDHEN and SYDVKM. With 8 bases clipped from V and 2 bases from J, the junction kept 9 bases outside the gene matches. The CDR3 has 15 residues. DNA for the CDR3: TGTGCCAGCGCAGGGACAGCTGCACGCAATCAGCCCCAGCATTTT. It is translated as CASAGTAARNQPQHF. Variable domain in full (rest from reference TRBV28 and TRBJ1-5): DVKVTQSSRYLVKRTGEKVFLECVQDMDHENMFWYRQDPGLGLRLIYFSYDVKMKEKGDIPEGYSVSREKKERFSLILESASTNQTSMYLCASAGTAARNQPQHFGDGTRLSIL.

J is TRBJ1-2 and V is TRBV4-1; no definite D call. CDR1 is MGHRA and CDR2 is YSYEKL in the germline V gene. With 4 bases removed from V and 7 bases from J, the gap between germline ends came to 19 bases. CDR3 length: 15 amino acids. CDR3 nucleotides: TGCGCCAGCAGCCCTCGCCTGGGAGGGCGAGGTGGCTACACCTTC. Protein: CASSPRLGGRGGYTF.

The chain recombines TRBV6-5 with TRBJ1-2; possibly TRBD1 for D (6 bases). Germline CDR1 is MNHEY and CDR2 is SVGAGI. The CDR3 has 12 residues. The V and J ends lost 5 bases and 11 bases respectively, with 15 bases between them. DNA of the CDR3: TGTGCCAGCAGTGAAGGCCCAGGGGCGTACACCTTC. Translating gives CASSEGPGAYTF.

The chain has TRBV12-5 and TRBJ2-7, with D perhaps matching TRBD1 (6 bases). The V and J ends lost 0 bases and 7 bases respectively, with 16 bases between them. The CDR3 runs 15 residues. Germline CDR1 and CDR2: LGHNT and FRNRAP. The DNA of the CDR3 is TGTGCTAGTGGTTTGGTACGGCCAGGGGTGTCAGAGCAGTACTTC. As protein: CASGLVRPGVSEQYF.

This clone was observed a few times. This chain links TRBV28 with TRBJ1-1; 8 positions agree with TRBD1. The CDR3 extends over 12 amino acids. The V gene end was trimmed by 7 bases and the J gene end by 10 bases; junction bases not matched to a gene: 8. Germline loops: CDR1 MDHEN, CDR2 SYDVKM. This CDR3 reads CASNVDRGVAFF. The CDR3 DNA follows: TGTGCCAGCAACGTCGACAGGGGAGTAGCTTTCTTT.

This clone was recorded a few times. This sequence joins TRBV9 and TRBJ1-4; D remains unclear. The CDR3 has 15 amino acids. V shed 3 bases and J shed 1 base, with 10 bases lying between them. Germline V lookup: CDR1 SGDLS, CDR2 YYNGEE. CDR3 loop: CASSALTGTNEKLFF. The CDR3 nucleotides are TGTGCCAGCAGCGCCCTGACGGGAACTAATGAAAAACTGTTTTTT.

This chain uses TRBV7-2 with TRBJ2-3, with 9 positions matching TRBD2. Looked up from germline, CDR1 is SGHTA and CDR2 is FQGNSA. The ends lost 2 bases at V and 2 bases at J; junction bases unmatched: 2. The CDR3 consists of 15 residues. As DNA, the CDR3 is TGTGCCAGCAGCTTACTAGCGGGGTACACAGATACGCAGTATTTT. Its translation: CASSLLAGYTDTQYF. Combining the CDR3 with reference TRBV7-2 and TRBJ2-3 gives the whole variable domain GAGVSQSPSNKVTEKGKDVELRCDPISGHTALYWYRQSLGQGLEFLIYFQGNSAPDKSGLPSDRFSAERTGGSVSTLTIQRTQQEDSAVYLCASSLLAGYTDTQYFGPGTRLTVL.

This clone was detected only a few times. This sequence joins TRBV7-3 and TRBJ2-7; TRBD1 agrees at 7 bases. The germline V gene has CDR1 SGHTA and CDR2 FQGTGA. V shed 1 base and J 3 bases; nucleotides not matched to a gene: 3. The CDR3 loop spans 14 amino acids. CDR3 loop: CASSLNDRVYEQYF. In nucleotides, the CDR3 is TGTGCCAGCAGCTTAAACGACAGGGTCTACGAGCAGTACTTC.

The V gene is TRBV9, the J gene TRBJ1-6; D gene unclear. The CDR3 is 15 amino acids. V was cut by 1 base and J by 8 bases, with 13 bases left in between. Germline-derived CDR1 and CDR2 are SGDLS and YYNGEE. The CDR3 loop is CASSVRLGGDSPLHF. In DNA, the CDR3 is TGTGCCAGCAGCGTACGCTTGGGAGGCGATTCACCCCTCCACTTT.

The chain is built from TRBV30 and TRBJ1-5, with D tentatively TRBD1 (5 bases). CDR1 GTSNPN and CDR2 SVGIG come from the germline V gene (reference sequence). V was cut by 4 bases and J by 1 base, with 11 bases left in between. The CDR3 spans 14 residues. Here the CDR3 reads CAWTNRWSNQPQHF. CDR3 sequence (DNA): TGTGCCTGGACAAACAGGTGGAGCAATCAGCCCCAGCATTTT.

This clone appeared a few times. The CDR3: CSVLDTEAFF. The DNA for the CDR3 is TGCAGCGTTCTTGACACTGAAGCTTTCTTT. V gene TRBV29-1 combines with J gene TRBJ1-1; no clear D gene. V shed 5 bases and J shed 3 bases, with 4 bases lying between them. Germline lookup yields CDR1 SQVTM and CDR2 ANQGSEA. CDR3 length equals 10 residues.

The chain is built from TRBV18 and TRBJ1-2, with TRBD1 identical over 11 bases. The CDR3 consists of 17 residues. V dropped 4 bases and J dropped 7; count of bases not matched to a gene: 14. Germline assignment: CDR1 KGHSH and CDR2 LQKENI. CDR3 in amino acids: CASSREGTGGFVRGYTF. Here the CDR3 DNA reads TGTGCCAGCTCACGAGAAGGGACAGGGGGTTTTGTTCGTGGCTACACCTTC.

This clone was seen a few times. The V and J genes are TRBV28 and TRBJ2-3, with 7 bases that match TRBD2. This CDR3 is built from 12 residues. The J segment lost 8 bases and the V segment lost 8 bases, leaving 7 bases of the junction unmatched. Per germline, CDR1 MDHEN and CDR2 SYDVKM. Here the CDR3 reads CASRDPGGTQYF. In nucleotides, the CDR3 is TGTGCCAGCCGTGACCCGGGAGGTACGCAGTATTTT.

This clone was observed at least ten times. The CDR3 sequence: CASSLGQTNTGELFF. The CDR3, as DNA: TGTGCCAGCAGCTTGGGACAGACGAACACCGGGGAGCTGTTTTTT. The V call is TRBV5-4, the J call TRBJ2-2; TRBD1 is a possible D gene (5 bases). This CDR3 region has 15 residues. Germline V CDR1 and CDR2: SGHNT, YYREEE (reference sequence). Trimming stripped 0 bases from V and 0 bases from J, with 6 bases between.

This clone was detected a few times. The chain recombines TRBV29-1 with TRBJ2-1; 7 bases are a match to TRBD1. The V gene's germline CDR1 is SQVTM and CDR2 ANQGSEA. The CDR3 loop spans 13 amino acids. J was trimmed by 6 bases and V by 4 bases; bases with no gene match: 6. The CDR3 DNA sequence: TGCAGCGTTGTGTACAGGGGTGGCAATGAGCAGTTCTTC. Its translation: CSVVYRGGNEQFF.

In this sample, this clone turned up a few times. The CDR3 loop reads CASSPTGESYEQYF. CDR3 coding DNA: TGTGCCAGTAGTCCGACGGGGGAGTCCTACGAGCAGTACTTC. V is TRBV19 and J is TRBJ2-7, with D possibly TRBD2 on 6 matching bases. V was shortened by 5 bases and J by 1 base, with 12 bases between the two germline ends. Germline CDR1 and CDR2: LNHDA and SQIVND (reference sequence). The CDR3 consists of 14 residues.

In its sample, this clone was seen a few times. The CDR3 DNA reads TGCGCCAGCAGCTTGGTGATAGCGGGAGTTCATGAGCAGTTCTTC. It yields the protein CASSLVIAGVHEQFF. The chain has TRBV5-1 and TRBJ2-1; TRBD2 agrees at 9 bases. Looked up from germline, CDR1 is SGHRS and CDR2 is YFSETQ. V was pared by 0 bases and J by 8 bases, with 6 bases of the junction left unmatched. There are 15 residues in the CDR3.